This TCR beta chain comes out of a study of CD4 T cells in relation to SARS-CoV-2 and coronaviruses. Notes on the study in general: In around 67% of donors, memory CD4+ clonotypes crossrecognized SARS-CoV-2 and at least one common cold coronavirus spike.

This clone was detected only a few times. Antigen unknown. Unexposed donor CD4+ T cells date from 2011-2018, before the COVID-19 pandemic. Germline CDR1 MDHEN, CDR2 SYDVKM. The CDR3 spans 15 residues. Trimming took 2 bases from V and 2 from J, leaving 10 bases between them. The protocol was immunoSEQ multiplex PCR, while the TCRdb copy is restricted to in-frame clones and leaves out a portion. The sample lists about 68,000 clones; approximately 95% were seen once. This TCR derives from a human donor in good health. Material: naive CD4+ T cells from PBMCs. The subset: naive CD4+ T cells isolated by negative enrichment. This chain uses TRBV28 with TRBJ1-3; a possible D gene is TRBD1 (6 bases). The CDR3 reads CASSLAGVTGNTIYF. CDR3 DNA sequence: TGTGCCAGCAGTTTAGCAGGGGTTACTGGAAACACCATATATTTT.